This T cell receptor (beta chain) was retrieved from a study of control samples from healthy donors and cancer patients. Germline loops: CDR1 SGHNT, CDR2 YYREEE (reference sequence). With 4 bases removed from V and 4 bases from J, the gap between germline ends came to 17 bases. CDR3 length: 16 residues. Repertoires were generated with immunoSEQ multiplex PCR, while TCRdb's copy carries only in-frame clones and drops some. Of approximately 110,000 clones listed, approximately 89% were seen once; the top ten hold approximately 8%. The chain carries TRBV5-4 and TRBJ2-2, with a weak D call TRBD2 (7 bases). The specimen was blood. This TCR derives from a woman aged 18 to 35 in good health. The CDR3 here is CASSPDGGRSTGELFF. In DNA form, the CDR3 reads TGTGCCAGCAGCCCGGACGGGGGGCGCTCCACCGGGGAGCTGTTTTTT.